This T cell receptor (beta chain) came from a study of regulatory T cells in long-lasting Graves disease. The study, taken as a whole, reports: Persistent disease preferred TRBV28, TRBJ1-2 and TRBJ2-5. Persistent cases of Graves' showed reduced TCR diversity relative to newly diagnosed patients.

This clonotype was counted at least ten times. Its cognate antigen is unknown. Time point: persistent/refractory GD, antithyroid drugs over 5 years with positive TRAb. From PBMCs, RNA was extracted and then used to make the TCR library. To make TCR beta libraries, researchers used iRepertoire HTBI primers and Arm-PCR of CDR3 regions. MiXCR, applied by TCRdb to the multiplex PCR reads, yields one record per CDR3 protein. The data show about 310,000 distinct CDR3 sequences, roughly 21% seen once. The CDR3 extends over 13 amino acids. The V and J ends lost 2 bases and 7 bases respectively, with 12 bases between them. Germline lookup yields CDR1 SGHRS and CDR2 YFSETQ.

V usage is TRBV5-1 and J usage is TRBJ1-2; D may be TRBD1 (6 bases). The sample was peripheral blood mononuclear cells (PBMCs), taken when the disease was refractory, from a patient treated with antithyroid drugs. The TCR was taken from a female donor with Graves disease. The DNA of the CDR3 is TGCGCCAGCAGCTTTAACAGGGACCTTGGCTACACCTTC. Protein product: CASSFNRDLGYTF.